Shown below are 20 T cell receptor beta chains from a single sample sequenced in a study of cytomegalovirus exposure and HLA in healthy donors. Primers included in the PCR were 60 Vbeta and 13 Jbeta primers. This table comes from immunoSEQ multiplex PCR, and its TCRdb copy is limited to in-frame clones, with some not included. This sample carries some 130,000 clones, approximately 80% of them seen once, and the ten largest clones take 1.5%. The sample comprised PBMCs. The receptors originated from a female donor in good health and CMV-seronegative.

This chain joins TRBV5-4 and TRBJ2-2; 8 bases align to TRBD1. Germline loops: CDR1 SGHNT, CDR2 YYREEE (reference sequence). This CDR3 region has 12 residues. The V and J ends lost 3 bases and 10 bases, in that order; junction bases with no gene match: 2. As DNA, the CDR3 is TGTGCCAGCAGCTGGACAGGGTCGGAGCTGTTTTTT. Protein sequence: CASSWTGSELFF.

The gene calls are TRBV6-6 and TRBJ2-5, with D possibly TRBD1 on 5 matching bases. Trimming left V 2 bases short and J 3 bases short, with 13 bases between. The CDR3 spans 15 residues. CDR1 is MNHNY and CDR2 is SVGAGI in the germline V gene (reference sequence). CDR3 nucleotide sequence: TGTGCCAGCAGTTACCTCGTACCAGGGAAAGAGACCCAGTACTTC. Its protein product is CASSYLVPGKETQYF.

The chain's CDR3 is CASSLRGPSVEQYF. CDR3 nucleotides: TGTGCCAGCAGTCTTCGGGGTCCTAGCGTCGAGCAGTACTTC. The V gene is TRBV28, the J gene TRBJ2-7, with D tentatively TRBD2 (6 bases). This CDR3 is built from 14 residues. CDR1 and CDR2 (germline): MDHEN, SYDVKM. Trimming took off 5 bases at V and 6 bases at J, with 17 bases between the two ends. The full variable domain, its missing parts supplied by reference TRBV28 and TRBJ2-7, is DVKVTQSSRYLVKRTGEKVFLECVQDMDHENMFWYRQDPGLGLRLIYFSYDVKMKEKGDIPEGYSVSREKKERFSLILESASTNQTSMYLCASSLRGPSVEQYFGPGTRLTVT.

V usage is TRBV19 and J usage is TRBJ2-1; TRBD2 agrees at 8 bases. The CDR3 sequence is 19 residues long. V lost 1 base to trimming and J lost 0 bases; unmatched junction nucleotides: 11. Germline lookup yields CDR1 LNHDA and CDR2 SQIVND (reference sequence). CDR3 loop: CASSIVPGLAGSSYNEQFF. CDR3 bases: TGTGCCAGTAGTATAGTCCCCGGGCTAGCGGGTAGCTCCTACAATGAGCAGTTCTTC. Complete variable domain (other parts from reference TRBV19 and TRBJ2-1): DGGITQSPKYLFRKEGQNVTLSCEQNLNHDAMYWYRQDPGQGLRLIYYSQIVNDFQKGDIAEGYSVSREKKESFPLTVTSAQKNPTAFYLCASSIVPGLAGSSYNEQFFGPGTRLTVL.

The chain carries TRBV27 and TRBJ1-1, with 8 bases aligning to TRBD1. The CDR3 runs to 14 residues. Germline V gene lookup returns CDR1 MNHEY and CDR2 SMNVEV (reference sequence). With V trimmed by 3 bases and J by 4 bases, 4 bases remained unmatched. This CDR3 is CASSFQGTGTEAFF. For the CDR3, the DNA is TGTGCCAGCAGTTTCCAAGGGACAGGCACTGAAGCTTTCTTT.

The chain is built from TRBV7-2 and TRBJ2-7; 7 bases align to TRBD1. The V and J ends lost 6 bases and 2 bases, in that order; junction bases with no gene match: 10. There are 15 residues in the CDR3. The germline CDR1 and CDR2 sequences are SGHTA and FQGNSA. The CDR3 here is CASSYSGTVAYEQYF. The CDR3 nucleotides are TGTGCCAGCAGTTATTCCGGGACAGTAGCCTACGAGCAGTACTTC. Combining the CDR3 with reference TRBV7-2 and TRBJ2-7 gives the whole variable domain GAGVSQSPSNKVTEKGKDVELRCDPISGHTALYWYRQSLGQGLEFLIYFQGNSAPDKSGLPSDRFSAERTGGSVSTLTIQRTQQEDSAVYLCASSYSGTVAYEQYFGPGTRLTVT.

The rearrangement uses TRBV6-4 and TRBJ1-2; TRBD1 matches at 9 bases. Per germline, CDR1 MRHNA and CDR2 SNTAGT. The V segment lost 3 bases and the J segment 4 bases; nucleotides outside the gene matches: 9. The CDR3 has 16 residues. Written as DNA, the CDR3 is TGTGCCAGCAGTGAAAGGGGACAGGGATCGCCCTATGGCTACACCTTC. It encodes CASSERGQGSPYGYTF.

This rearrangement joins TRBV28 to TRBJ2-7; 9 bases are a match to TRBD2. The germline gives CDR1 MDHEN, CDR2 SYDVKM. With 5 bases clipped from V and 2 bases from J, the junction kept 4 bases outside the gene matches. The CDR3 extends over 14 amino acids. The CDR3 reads CASSRLAETYEQYF. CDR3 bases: TGTGCCAGCAGTCGACTAGCGGAGACCTACGAGCAGTACTTC.

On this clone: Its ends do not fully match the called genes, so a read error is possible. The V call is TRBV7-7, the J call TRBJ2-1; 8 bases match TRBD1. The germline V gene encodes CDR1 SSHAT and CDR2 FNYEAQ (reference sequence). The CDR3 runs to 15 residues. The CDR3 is CASSSIGQGSNEQFF. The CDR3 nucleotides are TGTGCTAGCAGCTCTATAGGACAGGGTTCCAATGAGCAGTTCTTC.

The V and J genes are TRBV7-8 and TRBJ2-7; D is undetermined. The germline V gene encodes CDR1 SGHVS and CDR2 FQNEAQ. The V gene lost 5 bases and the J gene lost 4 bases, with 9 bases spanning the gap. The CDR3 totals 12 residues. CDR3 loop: CASSRVEYEQYF. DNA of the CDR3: TGTGCCAGCAGCCGCGTAGAGTACGAGCAGTACTTC.

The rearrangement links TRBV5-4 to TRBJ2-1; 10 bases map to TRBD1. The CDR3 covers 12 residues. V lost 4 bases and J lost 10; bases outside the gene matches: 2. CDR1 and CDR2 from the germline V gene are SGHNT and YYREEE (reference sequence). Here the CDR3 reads CASSGTGVEQFF. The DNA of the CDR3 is TGTGCCAGCAGCGGGACAGGGGTCGAGCAGTTCTTC.

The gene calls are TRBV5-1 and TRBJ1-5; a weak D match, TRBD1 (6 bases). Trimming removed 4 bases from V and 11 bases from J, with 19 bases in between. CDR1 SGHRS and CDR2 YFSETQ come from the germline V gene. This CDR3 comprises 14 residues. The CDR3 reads CASSQDSQSGTQHF. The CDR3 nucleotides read TGCGCCAGCAGCCAGGACAGTCAATCAGGGACCCAGCATTTT.

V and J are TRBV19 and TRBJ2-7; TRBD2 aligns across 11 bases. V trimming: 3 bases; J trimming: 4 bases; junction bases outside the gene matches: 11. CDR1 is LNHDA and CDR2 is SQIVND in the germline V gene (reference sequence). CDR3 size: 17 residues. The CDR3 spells CASSIRIASGRQYEQYF. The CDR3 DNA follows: TGTGCCAGTAGTATTCGGATTGCTAGCGGGAGGCAGTACGAGCAGTACTTC.

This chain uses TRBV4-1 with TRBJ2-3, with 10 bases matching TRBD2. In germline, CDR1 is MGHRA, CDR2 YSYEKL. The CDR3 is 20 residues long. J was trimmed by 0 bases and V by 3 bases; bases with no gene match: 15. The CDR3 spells CASSHRRLAGEGVSTDTQYF. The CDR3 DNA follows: TGCGCCAGCAGCCATCGCCGCCTAGCGGGAGAGGGTGTTAGCACAGATACGCAGTATTTT.

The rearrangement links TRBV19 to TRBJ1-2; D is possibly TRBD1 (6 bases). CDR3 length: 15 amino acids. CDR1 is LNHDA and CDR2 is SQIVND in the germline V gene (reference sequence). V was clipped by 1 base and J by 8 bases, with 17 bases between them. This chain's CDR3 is CASSIGQLRGYGYTF. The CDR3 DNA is TGTGCCAGTAGTATAGGGCAGCTCAGGGGCTACGGCTACACCTTC.

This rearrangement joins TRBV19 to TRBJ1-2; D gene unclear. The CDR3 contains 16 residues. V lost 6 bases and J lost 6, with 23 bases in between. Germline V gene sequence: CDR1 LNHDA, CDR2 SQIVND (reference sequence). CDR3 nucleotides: TGTGCCAGTAGCTCGAGAGAAGGACTGGAGGTACATGGCTACACCTTC. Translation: CASSSREGLEVHGYTF.

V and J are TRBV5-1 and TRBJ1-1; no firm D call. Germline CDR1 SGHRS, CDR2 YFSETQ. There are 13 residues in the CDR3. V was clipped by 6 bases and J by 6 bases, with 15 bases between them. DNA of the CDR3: TGCGCCAGCACCCCCGGGAGTCGACCTGAAGCTTTCTTT. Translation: CASTPGSRPEAFF. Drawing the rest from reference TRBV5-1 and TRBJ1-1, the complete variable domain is KAGVTQTPRYLIKTRGQQVTLSCSPISGHRSVSWYQQTPGQGLQFLFEYFSETQRNKGNFPGRFSGRQFSNSRSEMNVSTLELGDSALYLCASTPGSRPEAFFGQGTRLTVV.

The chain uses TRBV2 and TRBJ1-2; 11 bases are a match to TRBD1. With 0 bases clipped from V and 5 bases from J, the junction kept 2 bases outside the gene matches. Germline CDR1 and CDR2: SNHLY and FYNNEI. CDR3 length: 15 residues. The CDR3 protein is CASSEAGTGGYGYTF. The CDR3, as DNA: TGTGCCAGCAGTGAAGCGGGGACAGGGGGGTATGGCTACACCTTC.

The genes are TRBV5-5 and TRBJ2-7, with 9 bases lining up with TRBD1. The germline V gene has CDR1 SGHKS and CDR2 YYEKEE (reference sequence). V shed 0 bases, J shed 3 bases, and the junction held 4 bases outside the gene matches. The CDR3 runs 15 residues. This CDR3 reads CASSLVPGQGYEQYF. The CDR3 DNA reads TGTGCCAGCAGCTTGGTTCCGGGACAGGGCTACGAGCAGTACTTC.

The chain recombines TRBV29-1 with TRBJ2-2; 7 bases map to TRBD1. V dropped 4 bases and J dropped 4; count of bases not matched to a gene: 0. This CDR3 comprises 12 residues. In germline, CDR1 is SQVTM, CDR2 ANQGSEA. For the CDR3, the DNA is TGCAGCGTTGCAGGGGGCACCGGGGAGCTGTTTTTT. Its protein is CSVAGGTGELFF.